Presented here are 13 T cell receptor beta chains from one specimen sequenced in a study of blood T cells in healthy people across ages (dated by TCRdb to about 2015). Receptors were amplified or captured by 5' RACE. For sequencing, an Illumina HiSeq 2500 was employed. A second roughly 7 to 12 cycle PCR used a sample-barcoded 5' primer and a J-beta primer mix. In-frame beta chains were kept once TCRdb had trimmed the public reads at Q25 with fastp and called clones with MiXCR. Merged by CDR3 protein, the rows form single entries marked with the most common genes and DNA. In this sample the table shows over 1,300,000 distinct CDR3 sequences, roughly 64% of which occur a single time. The ten largest clonotypes hold 5.5% to 8% of the sample. The sequenced sample was blood. The receptors derive from a man aged 18 to 29 in good health.

This clonotype has a handful of counts. V gene TRBV6-1 combines with J gene TRBJ2-1, with D maybe TRBD2 (5 bases). CDR1 and CDR2 (germline): MNHNS, SASEGT. Trimming removed 5 bases from V and 0 bases from J, with 11 bases in between. The CDR3 totals 15 residues. CDR3 DNA sequence: TGTGCCAGCAGTACCGACTACAGCTCCTACAATGAGCAGTTCTTC. It is translated as CASSTDYSSYNEQFF.

J is TRBJ2-7 and V is TRBV28; the D gene is possibly TRBD1 (6 bases). Germline values: CDR1 MDHEN, CDR2 SYDVKM. V was pared by 5 bases and J by 2 bases, with 16 bases between. The CDR3 contains 15 residues. The CDR3 nucleotides are TGTGCCAGCAGTCTACAGGGAAGCCAAACCTACGAGCAGTACTTC. It yields the protein CASSLQGSQTYEQYF.

This clonotype showed up just a few times. This chain uses TRBV28 with TRBJ2-5; no firm D call. The end of the DNA aligns better with TRBJ2-7, so the J call may be wrong. There are 12 residues in the CDR3. Germline lookup yields CDR1 MDHEN and CDR2 SYDVKM. CDR3: CATQTFTDEQYF. CDR3 in DNA: TGTGCCACCCAGACTTTCACGGACGAGCAGTACTTC.

The genes are TRBV29-1 and TRBJ2-5; TRBD1 might be the D (6 bases). TRBJ2-7 matches the DNA end more closely, so the J call is doubtful. This CDR3 has 13 residues. From germline, CDR1 is SQVTM and CDR2 ANQGSEA. The CDR3 DNA reads TGCAGCGTTGAGCTACAGGGAAACTACGAGCAGTACTTC. Translation gives CSVELQGNYEQYF.

The chain employs TRBV2 and TRBJ2-1; D possibly uses TRBD1 or TRBD2 (5 bases each). The V and J ends lost 3 bases and 4 bases respectively, with 13 bases between them. This CDR3 comprises 15 residues. The germline CDR1 and CDR2 sequences are SNHLY and FYNNEI. DNA of the CDR3: TGTGCCAGCAGTGACCGGGGCGCGGTTTACAATGAGCAGTTCTTC. This codes for CASSDRGAVYNEQFF.

The gene calls are TRBV4-1 and TRBJ2-5; D could derive from TRBD1 or TRBD2 (5 bases each). The CDR3 has 15 amino acids. Trimming took 0 bases from V and 6 from J, leaving 14 bases between them. From germline, CDR1 is MGHRA and CDR2 YSYEKL. The CDR3 here is CASSQDRGQGQTQYF. The CDR3 DNA sequence: TGCGCCAGCAGCCAAGATCGCGGGCAGGGACAGACCCAGTACTTC.

The chain recombines TRBV20-1 with TRBJ2-5, with D tentatively TRBD1 (6 bases). With the DNA end fitting TRBJ2-7 better, the J assignment may be wrong. CDR3 length: 12 amino acids. CDR1 is DFQATT, CDR2 SNEGSKA, per germline (reference sequence). The DNA of the CDR3 is TGCAGTGCTAGTGAGGACAGCTACGAGCAGTACTTC. It specifies CSASEDSYEQYF.

The chain recombines TRBV14 with TRBJ2-2, with 8 bases lining up with TRBD2. The CDR3 loop spans 14 amino acids. CDR1 and CDR2 from the germline V gene are SGHDN and FVKESK. V lost 5 bases to trimming and J lost 5 bases; unmatched junction nucleotides: 4. The CDR3 region is CASSETSVTGELFF. DNA for the CDR3: TGTGCCAGCAGCGAGACTAGCGTGACCGGGGAGCTGTTTTTT.

With respect to this clonotype: Sequence at one end of the junction differs from germline and may be a read error. In nucleotides, the CDR3 is TGTGCCAGCAGTGTAGCGGTCTCCTACGAGCAGTACTTC. Translating it yields CASSVAVSYEQYF. V gene TRBV9 combines with J gene TRBJ2-7; D might be TRBD2 (6 bases). The germline gives CDR1 SGDLS, CDR2 YYNGEE. CDR3 size: 13 residues.

The chain has TRBV6-1 and TRBJ1-4; 7 nucleotides align to TRBD1. The V and J ends lost 6 bases and 5 bases, in that order; junction bases with no gene match: 18. CDR3 length equals 18 residues. The germline V gene has CDR1 MNHNS and CDR2 SASEGT. CDR3 loop: CASSDPRAMTGSNEKLFF. CDR3 nucleotide sequence: TGTGCCAGCAGCGACCCGCGTGCAATGACAGGGTCGAATGAAAAACTGTTTTTT.

Only a few counts were recorded for this clonotype. The J gene is TRBJ1-5, the V gene TRBV6-1, with 7 bases lining up with TRBD1. Germline V CDR1 and CDR2: MNHNS, SASEGT. The CDR3 runs 13 residues. Losses at the gene ends were 7 bases for V and 2 bases for J; bases not matched to a gene: 2. The CDR3 bases are TGTGCCAGCAACGACAGGGGCAATCAGCCCCAGCATTTT. It specifies CASNDRGNQPQHF.

V is TRBV6-5 and J is TRBJ2-3; the D call may be TRBD1 or TRBD2 (5 bases each). CDR1 is MNHEY and CDR2 is SVGAGI in the germline V gene. The V and J ends lost 10 bases and 4 bases respectively, with 18 bases between them. The CDR3 spans 14 residues. DNA of the CDR3: TGTGCCACTGGGGTGGGGGACCCCGCAGATACGCAGTATTTT. Translating gives CATGVGDPADTQYF.

The chain employs TRBV18 and TRBJ1-1; perhaps TRBD1 as D (5 bases). Germline CDR1 and CDR2: KGHSH and LQKENI. This CDR3 is built from 15 residues. V lost 3 bases and J 1 base, leaving 12 bases between the germline ends. The CDR3 DNA reads TGTGCCAGCTCACCCGGGCGGACAACGAACACTGAAGCTTTCTTT. Translating it yields CASSPGRTTNTEAFF.